This passage covers 16 T cell receptor beta chains from one sample sequenced in a study of cytomegalovirus exposure and HLA in healthy donors. Some clones are missing from TCRdb's copy, which holds only in-frame ones; the method was immunoSEQ multiplex PCR. The sample consists of 78,000 or so clones, about 96% of them appearing once. The sequenced material came from PBMCs. These TCRs come from a man aged 18 to 29 in good health and CMV-seropositive.

The chain has TRBV19 and TRBJ2-5, with a weak D call TRBD1 (6 bases). The CDR3 runs 13 residues. Germline assignment: CDR1 LNHDA and CDR2 SQIVND (reference sequence). The germline V and J ends were trimmed by 6 bases and 3 bases, with 11 bases remaining between them. CDR3 bases: TGTGCCAGTAGCCCGGACAGTGAAGAGACCCAGTACTTC. Protein: CASSPDSEETQYF.

V is TRBV19 and J is TRBJ2-3, with 7 nucleotides matching TRBD2. CDR3 length equals 19 residues. Germline CDR1 is LNHDA and CDR2 is SQIVND (reference sequence). The V gene end was trimmed by 2 bases and the J gene end by 2 bases; junction bases not matched to a gene: 16. CDR3 DNA: TGTGCCAGTAGTATATCTCCAATTGGACTAGTGACTATCACAGATACGCAGTATTTT. Its translation is CASSISPIGLVTITDTQYF.

V is TRBV9 and J is TRBJ2-7; no definite D call. This CDR3 has 13 residues. Germline assignment: CDR1 SGDLS and CDR2 YYNGEE. With 0 bases removed from V and 3 bases from J, the gap between germline ends came to 7 bases. CDR3 protein: CASSVGEDYEQYF. The CDR3 nucleotides read TGTGCCAGCAGCGTAGGCGAGGACTACGAGCAGTACTTC.

This clone was observed a single time. The CDR3: CASSLGRVLRGNTIYF. CDR3 DNA: TGTGCCAGCAGCTTAGGACGGGTCCTACGAGGAAACACCATATATTTT. The V gene is TRBV13, the J gene TRBJ1-3; the D is unclear. V was clipped by 0 bases and J by 4 bases, with 13 bases between them. The germline V gene encodes CDR1 PRHDT and CDR2 FYEKMQ (reference sequence). The CDR3 is made up of 16 amino acids. The complete variable domain, with remaining parts taken from reference TRBV13 and TRBJ1-3, reads AAGVIQSPRHLIKEKRETATLKCYPIPRHDTVYWYQQGPGQDPQFLISFYEKMQSDKGSIPDRFSAQQFSDYHSELNMSSLELGDSALYFCASSLGRVLRGNTIYFGEGSWLTVV.

This chain connects TRBV10-2 to TRBJ2-4; the D is unclear. V lost 2 bases and J lost 11, with 10 bases in between. Germline assignment: CDR1 WSHSY and CDR2 SAAADI. The CDR3 loop spans 12 amino acids. The CDR3 sequence: CASSETVGVQYF. In nucleotides, the CDR3 is TGCGCCAGCAGTGAGACAGTAGGCGTTCAGTACTTC.

A word on this clone: The identical CDR3 is also encoded by other nucleotide sequences in the sample. The J gene is TRBJ1-1, the V gene TRBV27, with 7 positions matching TRBD1. Germline V gene lookup returns CDR1 MNHEY and CDR2 SMNVEV (reference sequence). The CDR3 has 14 residues. The junction had 4 bases not matched to a gene; V was cut back by 5 bases and J by 1 base. The CDR3 region has the DNA TGTGCCAGCAGTCCCCGGACAGGGAACACTGAAGCTTTCTTT. Translation gives CASSPRTGNTEAFF.

V and J are TRBV9 and TRBJ2-2; 13 bases match TRBD2. This CDR3 contains 20 residues. Unmatched junction bases numbered 18, after V lost 3 bases and J lost 7 bases. Germline CDR1 is SGDLS and CDR2 is YYNGEE. The CDR3 nucleotides are TGTGCCAGCAGCGGAATAATAGGGTCCGCGACTAGCGGGAGGTACGGGGAGCTGTTTTTT. Translated, it gives CASSGIIGSATSGRYGELFF. The full variable domain, in which reference TRBV9 and TRBJ2-2 provide the parts outside the CDR3, is DSGVTQTPKHLITATGQRVTLRCSPRSGDLSVYWYQQSLDQGLQFLIQYYNGEERAKGNILERFSAQQFPDLHSELNLSSLELGDSALYFCASSGIIGSATSGRYGELFFGEGSRLTVL.

V is TRBV18 and J is TRBJ1-2, with 8 bases that match TRBD1. The J segment lost 8 bases and the V segment lost 3 bases, leaving 8 bases of the junction unmatched. The CDR3 length is 14 residues. Germline V gene lookup returns CDR1 KGHSH and CDR2 LQKENI. The CDR3 sequence: CASSPSGQAYGYTF. For the CDR3, the DNA is TGTGCCAGCTCACCGTCGGGACAGGCTTACGGCTACACCTTC.

The CDR3 sequence is CASSFWDRGPHEQYF. In nucleotides, the CDR3 is TGTGCCAGCAGCTTTTGGGACAGGGGGCCCCACGAGCAGTACTTC. The V call is TRBV7-9, the J call TRBJ2-7, with 12 positions matching TRBD1. Trimming took 3 bases from V and 5 from J; bases not matched to a gene: 5. Looked up from germline, CDR1 is SEHNR and CDR2 is FQNEAQ (reference sequence). The CDR3 has 15 residues. Complete variable domain (other parts from reference TRBV7-9 and TRBJ2-7): DTGVSQNPRHKITKRGQNVTFRCDPISEHNRLYWYRQTLGQGPEFLTYFQNEAQLEKSRLLSDRFSAERPKGSFSTLEIQRTEQGDSAMYLCASSFWDRGPHEQYFGPGTRLTVT.

CDR3 nucleotide sequence: TGTGCCAGCAGGGCCCCGAATCAGCCCCAGCATTTT. This encodes CASRAPNQPQHF. The gene calls are TRBV6-5 and TRBJ1-5; D is uncertain. This CDR3 has 12 residues. CDR1 is MNHEY, CDR2 SVGAGI, per germline. Between the trimmed V and J ends, which lost 6 bases and 4 bases, there was a span of 7 bases.

The chain has TRBV7-9 and TRBJ2-7, with D possibly being TRBD2 (5 bases). The V gene's germline CDR1 is SEHNR and CDR2 FQNEAQ (reference sequence). This CDR3 spans 15 amino acids. The V gene lost 5 bases and the J gene lost 4 bases, with 18 bases spanning the gap. CDR3: CASSPPGKGAYEQYF. CDR3 DNA: TGTGCCAGCAGCCCACCCGGGAAGGGAGCTTACGAGCAGTACTTC.

The rearrangement links TRBV5-1 to TRBJ2-2; 11 bases are shared with TRBD2. Trimming took 5 bases from V and 5 from J; bases not matched to a gene: 5. The germline V gene encodes CDR1 SGHRS and CDR2 YFSETQ. The CDR3 contains 15 residues. This chain's CDR3 is CASRVAGGTTGELFF. As DNA, the CDR3 is TGCGCCAGCAGAGTAGCGGGAGGGACGACCGGGGAGCTGTTTTTT.

J is TRBJ2-3 and V is TRBV10-3; 14 positions match TRBD2. This CDR3 region has 18 residues. The V gene's germline CDR1 is ENHRY and CDR2 SYGVKD. V gave up 5 bases and J gave up 3 bases; unmatched junction bases: 10. This CDR3 is CAISTRLAGGPGTDTQYF. The CDR3 coding sequence is TGTGCCATCAGTACCCGACTAGCGGGAGGGCCTGGGACAGATACGCAGTATTTT.

V is TRBV6-5 and J is TRBJ2-7, with D possibly matching TRBD1 (6 bases). Germline-derived CDR1 and CDR2 are MNHEY and SVGAGI. Trimming pared 5 bases from V and 3 bases from J, leaving 14 bases between. This CDR3 has 14 residues. The CDR3 loop reads CASSPTGTYYEQYF. CDR3 bases: TGTGCCAGCAGTCCAACCGGGACATACTACGAGCAGTACTTC.

The chain joins TRBV7-8 to TRBJ2-4; TRBD1 agrees at 12 bases. CDR3 length equals 15 residues. V was pared by 1 base and J by 11 bases, with 6 bases of the junction left unmatched. CDR1 is SGHVS and CDR2 is FQNEAQ in the germline V gene. The CDR3 region is CASSLVEGTGGLQYF. The CDR3 DNA sequence: TGTGCCAGCAGCTTAGTCGAGGGGACAGGGGGCCTTCAGTACTTC.

The chain combines TRBV5-4 with TRBJ1-2, with TRBD1 matching 11 bases. Germline loops: CDR1 SGHNT, CDR2 YYREEE (reference sequence). V shed 4 bases, J shed 2 bases, and the junction held 7 bases outside the gene matches. This CDR3 region has 16 residues. The CDR3 DNA reads TGTGCCAGCAGCGAGGACAGGGGGCAACGGAACTATGGCTACACCTTC. It translates to CASSEDRGQRNYGYTF.